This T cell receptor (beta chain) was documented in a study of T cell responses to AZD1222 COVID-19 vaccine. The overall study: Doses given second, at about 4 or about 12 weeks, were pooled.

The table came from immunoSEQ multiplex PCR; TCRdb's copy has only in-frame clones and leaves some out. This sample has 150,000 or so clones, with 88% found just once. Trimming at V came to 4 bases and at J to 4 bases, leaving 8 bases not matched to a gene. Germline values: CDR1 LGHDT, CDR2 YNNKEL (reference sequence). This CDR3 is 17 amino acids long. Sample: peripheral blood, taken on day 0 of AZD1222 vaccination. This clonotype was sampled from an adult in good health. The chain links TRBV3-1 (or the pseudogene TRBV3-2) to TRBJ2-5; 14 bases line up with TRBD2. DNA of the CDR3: TGTGCCAGCAGCCTTCTGGGACTAGCGGGGGTTGGAGAGACCCAGTACTTC. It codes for CASSLLGLAGVGETQYF.